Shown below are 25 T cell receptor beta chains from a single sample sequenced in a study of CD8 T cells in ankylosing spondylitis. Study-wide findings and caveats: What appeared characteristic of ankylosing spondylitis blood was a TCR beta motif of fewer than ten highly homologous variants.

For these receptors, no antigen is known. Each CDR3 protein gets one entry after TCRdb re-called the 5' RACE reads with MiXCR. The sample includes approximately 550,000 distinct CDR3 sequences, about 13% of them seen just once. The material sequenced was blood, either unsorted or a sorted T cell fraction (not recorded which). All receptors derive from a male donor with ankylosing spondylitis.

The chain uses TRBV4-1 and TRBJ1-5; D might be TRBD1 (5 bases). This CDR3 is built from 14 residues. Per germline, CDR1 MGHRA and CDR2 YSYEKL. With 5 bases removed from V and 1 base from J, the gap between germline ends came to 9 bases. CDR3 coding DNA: TGCGCCAGCAGCGACAGACACAGCAATCAGCCCCAGCATTTT. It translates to CASSDRHSNQPQHF.

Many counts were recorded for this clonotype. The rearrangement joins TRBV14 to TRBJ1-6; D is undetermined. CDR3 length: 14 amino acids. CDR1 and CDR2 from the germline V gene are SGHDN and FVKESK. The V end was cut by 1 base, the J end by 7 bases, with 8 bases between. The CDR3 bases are TGTGCCAGCAGCCAAGGACGGGAAAATTCACCCCTCCACTTT. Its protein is CASSQGRENSPLHF. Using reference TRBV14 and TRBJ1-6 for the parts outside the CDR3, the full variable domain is EAGVTQFPSHSVIEKGQTVTLRCDPISGHDNLYWYRRVMGKEIKFLLHFVKESKQDESGMPNNRFLAERTGGTYSTLKVQPAELEDSGVYFCASSQGRENSPLHFGNGTRLTVT.

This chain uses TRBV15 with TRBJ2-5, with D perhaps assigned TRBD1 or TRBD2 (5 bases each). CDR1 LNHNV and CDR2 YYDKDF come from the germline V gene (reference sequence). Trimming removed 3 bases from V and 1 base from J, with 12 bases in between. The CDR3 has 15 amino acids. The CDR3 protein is CATSRGPISQETQYF. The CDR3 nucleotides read TGTGCCACCAGCAGGGGACCTATTTCCCAAGAGACCCAGTACTTC.

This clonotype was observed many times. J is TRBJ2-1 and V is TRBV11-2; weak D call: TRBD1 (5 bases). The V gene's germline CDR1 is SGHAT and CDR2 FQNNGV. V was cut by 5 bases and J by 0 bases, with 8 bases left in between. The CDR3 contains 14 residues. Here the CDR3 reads CASSADSSYNEQFF. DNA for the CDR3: TGTGCCAGCAGCGCCGACAGCTCCTACAATGAGCAGTTCTTC.

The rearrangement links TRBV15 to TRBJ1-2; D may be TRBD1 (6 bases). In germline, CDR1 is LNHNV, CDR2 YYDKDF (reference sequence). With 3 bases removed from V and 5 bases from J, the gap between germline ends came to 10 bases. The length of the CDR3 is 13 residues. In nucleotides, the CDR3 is TGTGCCACCAGCAGCCGGACAGAGTATGGCTACACCTTC. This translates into CATSSRTEYGYTF.

The CDR3 bases are TGCGCCAGCAGACTTCACGGGACTAGCGGGAGCGCGGACATTCAGTACTTC. This gives the protein CASRLHGTSGSADIQYF. This rearrangement joins TRBV5-1 to TRBJ2-4, with 14 bases aligning to TRBD2. The CDR3 length is 17 residues. V lost 5 bases to trimming and J lost 8 bases; unmatched junction nucleotides: 12. Per germline, CDR1 SGHRS and CDR2 YFSETQ.

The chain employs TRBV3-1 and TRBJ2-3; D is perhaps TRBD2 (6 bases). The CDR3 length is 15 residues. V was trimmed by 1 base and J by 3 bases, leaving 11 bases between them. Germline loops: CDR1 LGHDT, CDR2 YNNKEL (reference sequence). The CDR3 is CASSQAGLKTDTQYF. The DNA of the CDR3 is TGTGCCAGCAGCCAAGCGGGACTCAAGACAGATACGCAGTATTTT.

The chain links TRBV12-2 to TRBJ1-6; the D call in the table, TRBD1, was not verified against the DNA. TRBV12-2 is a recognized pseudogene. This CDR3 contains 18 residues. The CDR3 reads CASRFEVMEDSYNSPLHF. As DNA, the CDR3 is TGTGCAAGTCGCTTCGAAGTCATGGAGGACAGCTATAATTCACCCCTCCACTTT.

The CDR3 region has the DNA TGTGCCATCAGTGAGTCGGGGTCTCTAATCGCTGGAAACACCATATATTTT. It codes for CAISESGSLIAGNTIYF. The chain links TRBV10-3 to TRBJ1-3, with D uncertain. V was shortened by 0 bases and J by 2 bases, with 14 bases between the two germline ends. The CDR3 is made up of 17 amino acids. CDR1 and CDR2 (germline): ENHRY, SYGVKD.

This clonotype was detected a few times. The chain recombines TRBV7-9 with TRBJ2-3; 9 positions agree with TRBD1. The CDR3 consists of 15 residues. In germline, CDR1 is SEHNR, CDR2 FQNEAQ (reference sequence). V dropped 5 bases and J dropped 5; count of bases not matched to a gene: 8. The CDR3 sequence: CASSNRTGDIDTQYF. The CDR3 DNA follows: TGTGCCAGCAGCAACAGGACAGGGGATATAGATACGCAGTATTTT.

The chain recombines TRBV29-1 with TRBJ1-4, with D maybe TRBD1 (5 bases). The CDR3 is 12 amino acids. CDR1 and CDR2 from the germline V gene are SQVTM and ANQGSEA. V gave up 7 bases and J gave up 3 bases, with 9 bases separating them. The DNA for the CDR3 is TGCAGCGGACTGGGACCTAATGAAAAACTGTTTTTT. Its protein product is CSGLGPNEKLFF.

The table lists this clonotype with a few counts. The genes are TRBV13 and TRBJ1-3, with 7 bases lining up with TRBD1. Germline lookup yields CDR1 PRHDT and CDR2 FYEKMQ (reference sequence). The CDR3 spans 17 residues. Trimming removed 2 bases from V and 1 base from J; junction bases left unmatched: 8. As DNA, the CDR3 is TGTGCCAGCAGCTTAACCGACAGGGTACCGTCTGGAAACACCATATATTTT. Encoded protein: CASSLTDRVPSGNTIYF.

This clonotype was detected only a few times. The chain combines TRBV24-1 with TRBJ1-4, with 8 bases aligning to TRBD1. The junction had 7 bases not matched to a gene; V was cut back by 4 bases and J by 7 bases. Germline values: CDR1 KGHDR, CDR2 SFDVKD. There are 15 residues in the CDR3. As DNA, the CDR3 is TGTGCCACCAGTGACCCGACAGGGGACGGTGAAAAACTGTTTTTT. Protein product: CATSDPTGDGEKLFF.

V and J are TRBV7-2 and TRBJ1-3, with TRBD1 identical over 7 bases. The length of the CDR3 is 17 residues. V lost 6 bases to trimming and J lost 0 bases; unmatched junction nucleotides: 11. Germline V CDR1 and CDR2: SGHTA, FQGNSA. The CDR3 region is CASRETRGPDSGNTIYF. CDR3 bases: TGTGCCAGCAGGGAAACTAGGGGGCCTGACTCTGGAAACACCATATATTTT.

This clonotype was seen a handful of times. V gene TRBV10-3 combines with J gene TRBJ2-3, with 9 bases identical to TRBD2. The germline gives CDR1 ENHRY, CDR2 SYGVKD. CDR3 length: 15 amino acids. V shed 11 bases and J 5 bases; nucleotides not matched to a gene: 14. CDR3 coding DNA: TGTGCCTTACCGGGACTAGCATCGTCACAAGATACGCAGTATTTT. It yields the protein CALPGLASSQDTQYF.

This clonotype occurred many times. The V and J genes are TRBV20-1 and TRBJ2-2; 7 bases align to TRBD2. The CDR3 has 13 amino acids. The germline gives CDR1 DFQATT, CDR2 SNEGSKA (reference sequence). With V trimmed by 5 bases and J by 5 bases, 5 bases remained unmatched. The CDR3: CSAWDYRTGELFF. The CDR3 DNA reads TGCAGTGCTTGGGACTACCGGACCGGGGAGCTGTTTTTT.

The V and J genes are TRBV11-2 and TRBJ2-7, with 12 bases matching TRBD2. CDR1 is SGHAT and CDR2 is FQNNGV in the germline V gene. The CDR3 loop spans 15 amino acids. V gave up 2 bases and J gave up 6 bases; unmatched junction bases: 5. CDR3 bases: TGTGCCAGCAGCTTAAGACTAGCGGGAGCAGGCGAGCAGTACTTC. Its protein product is CASSLRLAGAGEQYF. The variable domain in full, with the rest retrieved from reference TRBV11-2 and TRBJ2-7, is EAGVAQSPRYKIIEKRQSVAFWCNPISGHATLYWYQQILGQGPKLLIQFQNNGVVDDSQLPKDRFSAERLKGVDSTLKIQPAKLEDSAVYLCASSLRLAGAGEQYFGPGTRLTVT.

The CDR3: CASSPIWAAQETQYF. The CDR3 DNA is TGTGCCAGCTCACCGATCTGGGCGGCCCAAGAGACCCAGTACTTC. This sequence joins TRBV18 and TRBJ2-5; D remains ambiguous. The germline V gene has CDR1 KGHSH and CDR2 LQKENI. This CDR3 is 15 amino acids long. Trimming cost V 3 bases and J 1 base, with 12 bases left between them.

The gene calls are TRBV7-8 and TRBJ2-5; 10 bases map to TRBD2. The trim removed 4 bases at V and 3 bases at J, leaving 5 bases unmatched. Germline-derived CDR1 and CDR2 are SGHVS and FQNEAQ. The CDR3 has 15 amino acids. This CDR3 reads CASSSPGLAKETQYF. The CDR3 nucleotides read TGTGCCAGCAGCTCCCCGGGACTAGCGAAAGAGACCCAGTACTTC.

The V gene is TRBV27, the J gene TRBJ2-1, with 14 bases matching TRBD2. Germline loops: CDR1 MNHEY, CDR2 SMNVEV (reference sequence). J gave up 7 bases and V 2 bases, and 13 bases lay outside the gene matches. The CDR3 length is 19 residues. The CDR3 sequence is CASSLTPGLAGEGWNEQFF. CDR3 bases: TGTGCCAGCAGTTTAACTCCGGGACTAGCGGGAGAAGGGTGGAATGAGCAGTTCTTC.

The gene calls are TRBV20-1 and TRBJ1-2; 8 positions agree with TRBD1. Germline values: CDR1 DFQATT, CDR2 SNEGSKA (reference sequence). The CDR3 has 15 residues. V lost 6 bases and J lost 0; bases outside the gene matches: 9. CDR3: CSARGQGEANYGYTF. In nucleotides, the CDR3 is TGCAGTGCCAGGGGGCAGGGAGAAGCTAACTATGGCTACACCTTC.

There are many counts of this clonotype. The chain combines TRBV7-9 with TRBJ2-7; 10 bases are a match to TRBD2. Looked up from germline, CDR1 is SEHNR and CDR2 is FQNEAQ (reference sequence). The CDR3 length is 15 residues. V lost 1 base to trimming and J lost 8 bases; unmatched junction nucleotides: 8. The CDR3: CASSLGASGSIKQYF. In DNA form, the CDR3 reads TGTGCCAGCAGCTTAGGAGCTAGCGGGAGTATCAAGCAGTACTTC. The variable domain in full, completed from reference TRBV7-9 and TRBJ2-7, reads DTGVSQNPRHKITKRGQNVTFRCDPISEHNRLYWYRQTLGQGPEFLTYFQNEAQLEKSRLLSDRFSAERPKGSFSTLEIQRTEQGDSAMYLCASSLGASGSIKQYFGPGTRLTVT.

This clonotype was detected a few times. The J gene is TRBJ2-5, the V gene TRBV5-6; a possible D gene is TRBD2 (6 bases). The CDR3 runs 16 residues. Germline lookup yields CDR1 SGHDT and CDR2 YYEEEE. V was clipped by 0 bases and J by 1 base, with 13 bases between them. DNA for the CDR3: TGTGCCAGCAGCTTGGCCCGGGGAGGCGGCCAAGAGACCCAGTACTTC. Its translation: CASSLARGGGQETQYF.

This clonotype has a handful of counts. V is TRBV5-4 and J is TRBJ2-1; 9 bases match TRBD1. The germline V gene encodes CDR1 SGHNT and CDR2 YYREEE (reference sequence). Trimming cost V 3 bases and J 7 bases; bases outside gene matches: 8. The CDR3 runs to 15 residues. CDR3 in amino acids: CASSSNRGPRNEQFF. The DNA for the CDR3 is TGTGCCAGCAGCTCGAACAGGGGGCCGCGGAATGAGCAGTTCTTC.

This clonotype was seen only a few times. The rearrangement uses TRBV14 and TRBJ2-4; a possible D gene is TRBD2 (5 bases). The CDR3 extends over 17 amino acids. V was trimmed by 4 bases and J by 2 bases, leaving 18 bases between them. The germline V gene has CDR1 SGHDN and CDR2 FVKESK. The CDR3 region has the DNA TGTGCCAGCAGCCCCTCCCCCGGGAAAGGTTCCAAAAACATTCAGTACTTC. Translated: CASSPSPGKGSKNIQYF.